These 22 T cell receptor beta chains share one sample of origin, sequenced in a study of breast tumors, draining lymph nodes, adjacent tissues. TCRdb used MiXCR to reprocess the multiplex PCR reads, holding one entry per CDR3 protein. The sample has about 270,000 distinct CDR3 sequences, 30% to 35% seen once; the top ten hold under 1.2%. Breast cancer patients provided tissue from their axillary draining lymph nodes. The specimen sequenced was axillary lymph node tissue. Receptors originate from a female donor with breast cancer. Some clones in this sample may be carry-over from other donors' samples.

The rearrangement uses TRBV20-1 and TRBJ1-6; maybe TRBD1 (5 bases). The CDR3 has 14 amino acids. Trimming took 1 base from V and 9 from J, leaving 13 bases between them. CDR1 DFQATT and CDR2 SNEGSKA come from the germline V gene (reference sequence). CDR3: CSARGGSGASPLHF. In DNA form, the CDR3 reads TGCAGTGCTAGAGGAGGTAGCGGGGCTTCACCCCTCCACTTT.

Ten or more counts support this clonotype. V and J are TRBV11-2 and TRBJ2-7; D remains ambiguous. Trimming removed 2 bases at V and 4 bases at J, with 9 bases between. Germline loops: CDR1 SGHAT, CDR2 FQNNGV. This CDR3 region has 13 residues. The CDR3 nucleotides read TGTGCCAGCAGCTTATCGGCACAATACGAGCAGTACTTC. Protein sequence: CASSLSAQYEQYF.

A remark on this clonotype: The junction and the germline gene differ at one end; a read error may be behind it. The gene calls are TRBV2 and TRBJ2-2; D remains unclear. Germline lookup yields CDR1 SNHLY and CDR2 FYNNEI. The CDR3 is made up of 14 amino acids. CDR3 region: CVSRPDRLTGELFF. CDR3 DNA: TGTGTCAGCAGACCGGACCGGTTAACCGGGGAGCTGTTTTTT. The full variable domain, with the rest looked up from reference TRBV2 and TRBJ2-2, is EPEVTQTPSHQVTQMGQEVILRCVPISNHLYFYWYRQILGQKVEFLVSFYNNEISEKSEIFDDQFSVERPDGSNFTLKIRSTKLEDSAMYFCVSRPDRLTGELFFGEGSRLTVL.

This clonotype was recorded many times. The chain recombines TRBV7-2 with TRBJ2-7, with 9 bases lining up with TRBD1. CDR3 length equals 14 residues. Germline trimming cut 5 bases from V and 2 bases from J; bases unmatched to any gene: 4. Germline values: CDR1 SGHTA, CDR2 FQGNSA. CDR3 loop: CASSSRQGAYEQYF. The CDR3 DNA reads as TGTGCCAGCAGCAGCCGACAGGGGGCCTACGAGCAGTACTTC.

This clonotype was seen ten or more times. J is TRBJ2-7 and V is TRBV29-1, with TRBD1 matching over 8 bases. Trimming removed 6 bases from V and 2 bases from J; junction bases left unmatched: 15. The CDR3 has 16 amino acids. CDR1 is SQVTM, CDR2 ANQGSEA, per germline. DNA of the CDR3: TGCAGCGTATGTTGTCCCGGACAGGGAGCAACCTACGAGCAGTACTTC. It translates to CSVCCPGQGATYEQYF.

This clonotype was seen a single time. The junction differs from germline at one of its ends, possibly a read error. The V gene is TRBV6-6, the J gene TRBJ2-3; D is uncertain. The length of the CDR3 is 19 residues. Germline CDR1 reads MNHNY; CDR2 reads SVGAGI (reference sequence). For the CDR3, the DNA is TGTGCCAGCAGTCACTCTCAGAGGAGATACAGAGCCCTCCCAAATACGCAGTATTTT. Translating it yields CASSHSQRRYRALPNTQYF.

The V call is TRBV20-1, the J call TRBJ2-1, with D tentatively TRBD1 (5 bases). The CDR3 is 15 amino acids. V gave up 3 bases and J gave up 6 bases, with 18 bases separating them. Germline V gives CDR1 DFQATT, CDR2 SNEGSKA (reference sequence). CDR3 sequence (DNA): TGCAGTGCTAGGGAAGTCAGGGAAACCTCCAATGAGCAGTTCTTC. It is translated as CSAREVRETSNEQFF.

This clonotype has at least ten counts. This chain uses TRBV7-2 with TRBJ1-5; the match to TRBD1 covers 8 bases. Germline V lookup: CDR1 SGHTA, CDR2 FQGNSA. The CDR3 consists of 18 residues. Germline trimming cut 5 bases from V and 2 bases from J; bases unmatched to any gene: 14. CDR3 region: CASSQRTGPGGGNQPQHF. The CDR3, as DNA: TGTGCCAGCAGCCAGAGGACAGGGCCGGGGGGAGGCAATCAGCCCCAGCATTTT.

CDR3 in DNA: TGTGCCAGCAGCGTCACAGGGGGGCGTGACTATGGCTACACCTTC. Protein sequence: CASSVTGGRDYGYTF. The V gene is TRBV9, the J gene TRBJ1-2; 8 nucleotides line up with TRBD1. CDR1 and CDR2 from the germline V gene are SGDLS and YYNGEE. The CDR3 extends over 15 amino acids. V lost 2 bases to trimming and J lost 3 bases; unmatched junction nucleotides: 6.

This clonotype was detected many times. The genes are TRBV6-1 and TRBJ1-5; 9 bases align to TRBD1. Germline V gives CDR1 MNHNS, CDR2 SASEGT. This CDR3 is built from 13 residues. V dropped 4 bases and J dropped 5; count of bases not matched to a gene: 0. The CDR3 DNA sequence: TGTGCCAGCAGTGGGACAGGGGATCAGCCCCAGCATTTT. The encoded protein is CASSGTGDQPQHF.

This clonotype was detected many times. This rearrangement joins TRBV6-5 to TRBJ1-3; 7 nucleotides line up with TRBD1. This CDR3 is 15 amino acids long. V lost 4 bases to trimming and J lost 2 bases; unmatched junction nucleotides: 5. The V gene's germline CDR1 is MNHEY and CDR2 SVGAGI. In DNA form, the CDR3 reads TGTGCCAGCAGTTCGGGACAGAAGGCTGGAAACACCATATATTTT. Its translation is CASSSGQKAGNTIYF.

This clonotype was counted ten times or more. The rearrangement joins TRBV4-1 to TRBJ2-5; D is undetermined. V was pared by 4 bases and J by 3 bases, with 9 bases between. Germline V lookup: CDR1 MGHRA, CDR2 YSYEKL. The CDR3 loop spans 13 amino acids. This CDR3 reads CASSLHFKETQYF. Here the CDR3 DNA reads TGCGCCAGCAGCCTCCACTTTAAAGAGACCCAGTACTTC.

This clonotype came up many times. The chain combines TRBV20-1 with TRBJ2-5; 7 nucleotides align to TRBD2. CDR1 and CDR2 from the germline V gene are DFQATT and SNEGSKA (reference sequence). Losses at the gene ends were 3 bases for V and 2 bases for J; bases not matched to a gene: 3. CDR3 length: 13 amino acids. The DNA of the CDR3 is TGCAGTGCTAGCGGGGGGTTTCAAGAGACCCAGTACTTC. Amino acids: CSASGGFQETQYF.

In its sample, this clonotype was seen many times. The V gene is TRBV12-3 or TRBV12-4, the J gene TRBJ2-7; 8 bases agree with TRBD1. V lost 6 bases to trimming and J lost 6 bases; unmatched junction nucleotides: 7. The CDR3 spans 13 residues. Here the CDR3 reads CASSDGQGREQYF. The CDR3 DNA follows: TGTGCCAGCAGCGACGGACAGGGCCGCGAGCAGTACTTC.

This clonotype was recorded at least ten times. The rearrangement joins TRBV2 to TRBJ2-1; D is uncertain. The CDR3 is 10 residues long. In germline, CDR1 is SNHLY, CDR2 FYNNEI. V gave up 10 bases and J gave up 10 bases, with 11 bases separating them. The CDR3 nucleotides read TGTGCCACCGAGTATGGCGAGCAGTTCTTC. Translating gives CATEYGEQFF.

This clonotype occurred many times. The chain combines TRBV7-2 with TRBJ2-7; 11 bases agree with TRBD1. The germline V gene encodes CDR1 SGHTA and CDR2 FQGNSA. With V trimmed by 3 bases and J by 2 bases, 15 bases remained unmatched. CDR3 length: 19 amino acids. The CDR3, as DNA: TGTGCCAGCAGCTTTGTCTGGGGACAGGGGGATCTAAACCCCTACGAGCAGTACTTC. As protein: CASSFVWGQGDLNPYEQYF.

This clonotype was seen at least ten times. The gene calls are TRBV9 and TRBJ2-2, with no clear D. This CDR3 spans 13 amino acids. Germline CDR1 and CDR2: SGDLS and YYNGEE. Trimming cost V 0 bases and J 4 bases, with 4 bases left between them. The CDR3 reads CASSVEGTGELFF. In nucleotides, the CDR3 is TGTGCCAGCAGCGTAGAGGGCACCGGGGAGCTGTTTTTT.

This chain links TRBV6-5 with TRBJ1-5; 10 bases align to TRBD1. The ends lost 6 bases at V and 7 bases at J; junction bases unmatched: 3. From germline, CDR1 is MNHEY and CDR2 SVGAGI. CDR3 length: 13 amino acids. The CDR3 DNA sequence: TGTGCCAGCAGGGGGACAGGGGAACAGCCCCAGCATTTT. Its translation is CASRGTGEQPQHF.

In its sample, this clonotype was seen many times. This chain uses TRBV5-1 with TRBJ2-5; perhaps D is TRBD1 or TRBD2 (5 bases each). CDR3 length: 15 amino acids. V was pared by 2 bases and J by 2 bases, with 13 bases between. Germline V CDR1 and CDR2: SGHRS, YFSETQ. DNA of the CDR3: TGCGCCAGCAGCTTCGGTGGGACGGCTCAAGAGACCCAGTACTTC. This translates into CASSFGGTAQETQYF.

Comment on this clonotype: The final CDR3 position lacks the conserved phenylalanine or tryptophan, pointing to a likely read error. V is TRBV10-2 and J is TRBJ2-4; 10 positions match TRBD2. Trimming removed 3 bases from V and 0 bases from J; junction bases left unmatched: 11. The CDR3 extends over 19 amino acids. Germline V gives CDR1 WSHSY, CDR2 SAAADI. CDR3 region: CASSDFTSGKALAKNIQYL. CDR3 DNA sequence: TGCGCCAGCAGTGACTTTACTAGCGGGAAGGCTCTAGCCAAAAACATTCAGTACCTC.

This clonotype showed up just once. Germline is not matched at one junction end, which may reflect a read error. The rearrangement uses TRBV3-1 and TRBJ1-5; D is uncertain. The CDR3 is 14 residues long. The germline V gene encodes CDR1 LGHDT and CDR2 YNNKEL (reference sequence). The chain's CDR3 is CPSSQDAMGQPQHF. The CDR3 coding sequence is TGTCCCAGCAGCCAAGATGCTATGGGTCAGCCCCAGCATTTT.

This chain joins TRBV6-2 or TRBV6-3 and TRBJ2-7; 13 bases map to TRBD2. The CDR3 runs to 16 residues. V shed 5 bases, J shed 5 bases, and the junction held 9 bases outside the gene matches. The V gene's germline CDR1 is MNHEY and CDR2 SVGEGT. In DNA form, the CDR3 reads TGTGCCAGCAGTCGCGGACTAGCGGGAGTCATGAACGAGCAGTACTTC. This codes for CASSRGLAGVMNEQYF.